This TCR beta chain was sequenced for a study of shared clonotypes between healthy human individuals (TCRdb year 2020). The study in broad terms: A couple of women and three men aged 18 to 49 years were included in the cohort. For each donor, CD4 naive and CD4 memory were each run on three plates, CD8 naive on two plates, and CD8 memory on one plate. The study deeply sequenced blood TCR repertoires of about five healthy adults to estimate repertoire size and the extent of clonotype sharing between individuals. Different laboratories and diverse techniques were used to prepare libraries and sequence TCR repertoires, to increase sequencing depth and limit assay-specific biases. Per donor, leukapheresis produced somewhere between about 0.85 and 8.9 billion PBMCs. The research as a whole found: Across a few donors, roughly 5% of naive CD4, approximately 3.5% of naive CD8, 2% to 2.5% of memory CD4, and around 0.4% of memory CD8 clonotypes were shared. Larger estimated clonotype richness was generally found for naive subsets than for memory subsets. Pairwise subsampling led to the expectation that sequencing depth would affect the degree of clonotype sharing among donors. Higher generation probabilities were observed for clonotypes shared by all four sorted-subset donors than for non-shared clonotypes. Even with the large sequencing depth, rarefaction of the sorted-subset datasets indicated that sequencing was incomplete. The genetic and exposure-history diversity represented was limited by the small number of donors. Sampling was limited to blood, and TCR repertoires in tissue likely differ from TCR repertoires in blood.

The donors were healthy, HIV-negative adults who had no recently reported acute infections or vaccinations. Every donor was a Caucasian adult residing in Nashville, Tennessee, USA. CD4+ T cells were enriched through magnetic negative selection, after which naive cells were positively selected on CD45RA and the remaining negative fraction served as the memory subset. Blood was collected by leukapheresis, and PBMCs were isolated by Ficoll-Histopaque density gradient centrifugation and then cryopreserved in liquid nitrogen vapor phase. Analytical flow cytometry was used to check the purity and quantity of every magnetically sorted T cell population. Each sorted fraction had its genomic DNA isolated and then quantified by UV absorbance on a Nanodrop 2000c. Using the deep immunoSEQ assay, TCR CDR3 regions were amplified from genomic DNA by multiplex PCR. Extracted genomic DNA from each cell subset was distributed evenly across all wells of several immunoSEQ 96-well plates, and each plate was treated as a replicate. For sorted subsets, each replicate PCR was loaded with 200 ng genomic DNA, equivalent to 25,000 to 35,000 T cell genomes. The purified libraries were quantified using a Qubit 3.0 fluorometer, sized with a Bioanalyzer 2100, and then quantified again using the KAPA Library Quantification kit. Every immunoSEQ 96-well plate was sequenced on a dedicated single-read 150-cycle Illumina NextSeq 550 flow cell. Under the source paper's analysis protocol: The immunoSEQ output contained only junctional sequences without quality scores, so filtering could not match that applied to full-length reads. To assign V/J genes and CDR3, sequences were annotated against IMGT germline references using PyIR, a Python wrapper for IgBLAST v1.9. Reads were removed for weak V/J assignments (E-value above 1e-6), missing CDR3, stop codons, out-of-frame junctions, or ambiguous translated residues. V3J clonotypes were defined as sequences sharing an identical inferred V gene, J gene, and CDR3 amino acid sequence. Percentage overlap between repertoires was calculated by dividing the number of shared unique clonotypes by the size of the smaller repertoire. Richness of each repertoire was evaluated using RTK rarefaction, the Chao1 estimator, and Recon v2.1 estimates of unobserved clonotypes. Generation probabilities were computed with OLGA for all TCRbeta clonotypes obtained by the gDNA method from a few donors. TCRdb retrieved this table from immuneACCESS and kept in-frame rearrangements only. Not all clones are present; in checked studies, unresolved V genes account for under half, and no reason is known for the remainder. V and J calls and clone size are given by that table; D and trimming were obtained from the DNA. A total of more than 550,000 clones appear in this sample, just under 75% of them only once. Of the sample, more than 1.5% is held by the ten largest clones.

Trimming at the junction amounts to 3 bases on V and 15 bases on J, and the germline ends lie 15 bases apart. CDR1 SNHLY and CDR2 FYNNEI are derived from the germline V gene. From the cysteine up to the phenylalanine, the CDR3 has a length of 12 residues. The retained sequence is limited to the CDR3, 36 bases, with the frame set at the first base. As regards this clone: No antigen is known for it. No base quality values were provided; no much bigger clone lies one nucleotide off.

Sequences were obtained from memory CD4+ T cells sorted from blood. Taken with the paper, the label for cell subset or site translates to: CD45RA-negative fraction. The TCR originated in a woman in her thirties in good health. This chain joins TRBV2 to TRBJ2-1; a weak D assignment points to TRBD1 (6 bases agree). The DNA is as follows: TGTGCCAGCAGTGAGGGGGCCGGGTCGCCGTTCTTC. Its protein reads: CASSEGAGSPFF.